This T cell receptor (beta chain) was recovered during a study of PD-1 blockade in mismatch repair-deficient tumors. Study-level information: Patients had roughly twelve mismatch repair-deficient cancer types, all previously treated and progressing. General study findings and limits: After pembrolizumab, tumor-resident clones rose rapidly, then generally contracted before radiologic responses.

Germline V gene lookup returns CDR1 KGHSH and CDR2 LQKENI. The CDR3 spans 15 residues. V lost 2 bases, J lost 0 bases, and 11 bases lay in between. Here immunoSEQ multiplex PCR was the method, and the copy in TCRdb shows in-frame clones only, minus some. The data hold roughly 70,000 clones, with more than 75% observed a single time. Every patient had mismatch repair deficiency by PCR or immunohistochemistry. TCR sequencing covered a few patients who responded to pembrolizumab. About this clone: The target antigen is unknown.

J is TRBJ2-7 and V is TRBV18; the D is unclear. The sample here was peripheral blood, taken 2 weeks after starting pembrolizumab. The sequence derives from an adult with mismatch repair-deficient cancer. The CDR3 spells CASSPFGPISYEQYF. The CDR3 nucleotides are TGTGCCAGCTCACCATTCGGCCCAATCTCCTACGAGCAGTACTTC.